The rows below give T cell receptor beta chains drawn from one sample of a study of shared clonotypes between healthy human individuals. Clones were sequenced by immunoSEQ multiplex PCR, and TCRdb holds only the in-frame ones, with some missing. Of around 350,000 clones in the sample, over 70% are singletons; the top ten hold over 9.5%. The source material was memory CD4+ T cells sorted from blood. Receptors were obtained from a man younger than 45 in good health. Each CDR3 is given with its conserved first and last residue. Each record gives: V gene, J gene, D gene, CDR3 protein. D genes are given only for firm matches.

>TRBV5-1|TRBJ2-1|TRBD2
CASSPTSGSNEQFF
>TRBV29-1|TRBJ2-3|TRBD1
CSVNRGPGTDTQYF
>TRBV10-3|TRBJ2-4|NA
CAIRGDQNIQYF
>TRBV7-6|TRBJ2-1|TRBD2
CASSLDGRAYNEQFF
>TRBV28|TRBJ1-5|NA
CASSLPDGYNQPQHF
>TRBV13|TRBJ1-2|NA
CASSLFGQPYGYTF
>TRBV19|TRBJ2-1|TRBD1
CASSKGGTGEQNEQFF
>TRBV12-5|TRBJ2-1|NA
CASEFVGSYNEQFF
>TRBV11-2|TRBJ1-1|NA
CASSSSDRLNTEAFF
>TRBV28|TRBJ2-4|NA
CASSSGVRGIQYF
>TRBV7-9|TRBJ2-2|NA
CASRARASNTGELFF
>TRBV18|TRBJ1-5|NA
CASSPGAGDQPQHF
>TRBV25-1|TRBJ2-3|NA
CASRSAGSTDTQYF
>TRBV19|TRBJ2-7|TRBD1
CASSRQGAREQYF
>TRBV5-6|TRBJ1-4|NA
CASSLDGTTNEKLFF
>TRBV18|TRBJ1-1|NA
CASSPEGNTEAFF
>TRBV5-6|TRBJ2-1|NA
CASSFGLEQFF
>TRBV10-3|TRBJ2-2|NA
CAISEGGGGINTGELFF
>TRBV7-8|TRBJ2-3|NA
CASSLQSDTQYF
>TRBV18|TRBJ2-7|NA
CASSPRDNYEQYF
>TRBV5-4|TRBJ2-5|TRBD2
CASSLGAGDRETQYF
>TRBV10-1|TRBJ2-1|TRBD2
CASSESTGLAGFNEQFF
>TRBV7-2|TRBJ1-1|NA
CASSSLATTEAFF
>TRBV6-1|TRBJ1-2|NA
CASSVIYGYTF
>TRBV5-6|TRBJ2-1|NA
CASSPLITTYNEQFF
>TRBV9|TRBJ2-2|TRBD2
CASSGLADSSGELFF
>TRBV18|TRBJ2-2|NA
CASSPGGTGVRELFF
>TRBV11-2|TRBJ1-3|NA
CASSLYPTIYF
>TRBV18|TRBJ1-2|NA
CASSPLGILDRRYGYTF
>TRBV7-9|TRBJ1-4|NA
CASSLNSGSFNEKLFF
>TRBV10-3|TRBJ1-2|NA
CAISEQINYGYTF
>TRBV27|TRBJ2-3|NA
CASSSLHRADTQYF